This T cell receptor (beta chain) stems from a study of shared clonotypes between healthy human individuals (dated by TCRdb to about 2020). A note on the overall study: A few men and a couple of women, aged 18 to 49 years, made up the cohort. Per donor, three plates each were used for CD4 naive and CD4 memory, two for CD8 naive, and one for CD8 memory. Each donor's leukapheresis produced roughly between roughly 0.94 and 9.5 billion PBMCs. Blood TCR repertoires of 5 or 6 healthy adults were deeply sequenced to estimate repertoire size and the extent of clonotype sharing between individuals. To increase sequencing depth and limit assay-specific biases, different laboratories used diverse techniques to prepare libraries and sequence TCR repertoires.

There are 17 amino acids in the CDR3, from cysteine to phenylalanine inclusive. The CDR3 DNA has 51 bases and is translated from base 1. The germline V and J ends show losses of 0 bases and 2 bases respectively, and no gene match explains 6 bases of the junction. As encoded in the germline V gene, CDR1 is SGDLS while CDR2 is YYNGEE. General conclusions and limits of the study: The genetic and exposure-history diversity represented was limited by the small number of donors. Higher generation probabilities were observed for clonotypes shared by all four sorted-subset donors than for non-shared clonotypes. Naive subsets generally had larger estimated clonotype richness than memory subsets did. Around 5% of naive CD4, more than 3% of naive CD8, 2% to 2.5% of memory CD4, and 0.4% of memory CD8 clonotypes were shared across several donors. Pairwise subsampling led to the expectation that sequencing depth would affect the degree of clonotype sharing among donors. Even with the large sequencing depth, rarefaction of the sorted-subset datasets indicated that sequencing was incomplete. Sampling was restricted to blood, and TCR repertoires in tissue are likely to differ from TCR repertoires in blood.

On this clone: No cognate antigen has been identified for it. The sample holds no much larger clone one base away, and base qualities are not on file.

CD8 naive samples were obtained by positive selection for CCR7 among CD45RO-negative cells, yielding a CD45RA+CCR7+ population from which TemRA cells were excluded. Healthy HIV-negative adults with no recently reported acute infections or vaccinations were included as donors. Every donor was a Caucasian adult residing in Nashville, Tennessee, USA. After blood collection by leukapheresis, PBMCs were isolated using Ficoll-Histopaque density gradient centrifugation and then cryopreserved in the vapor phase of liquid nitrogen. Analytical flow cytometry was used to check the purity and quantity of each magnetically sorted T cell population. From each sorted fraction, genomic DNA was isolated and quantified by UV absorbance on a Nanodrop 2000c. Using the deep immunoSEQ assay, multiplex PCR amplified TCR CDR3 regions from genomic DNA. Genomic DNA extracted from each cell subset was distributed evenly over all wells of several immunoSEQ 96-well plates, and each plate served as one replicate. For sorted subsets, each replicate PCR was loaded with roughly 200 ng genomic DNA, equivalent to 25,000 to 35,000 T cell genomes. Purified libraries were measured with a Qubit 3.0 fluorometer, size-checked on a Bioanalyzer 2100, and measured again with the KAPA Library Quantification kit. A separate single-read 150-cycle Illumina NextSeq 550 flow cell was used to sequence each immunoSEQ 96-well plate. For the original study's pipeline: Because the immunoSEQ output included only junctional sequences and no quality scores, the filtering could not be the same as the filtering used for full-length reads. Sequences were annotated with PyIR, a Python wrapper for IgBLAST v1.9, using IMGT germline references to assign V/J genes and CDR3. Reads were filtered out if the reads had weak V/J assignments (E-value above 1e-6), no CDR3, stop codons, out-of-frame junctions, or ambiguous translated residues. A V3J clonotype was defined by an identical inferred V gene, J gene, and CDR3 amino acid sequence. To compute the percentage overlap between repertoires, the number of shared unique clonotypes was divided by the size of the smaller repertoire. RTK rarefaction, the Chao1 estimator, and Recon v2.1 estimates of unobserved clonotypes were used to assess repertoire richness. Generation probabilities for all TCRbeta clonotypes obtained by the gDNA method from several donors were computed using OLGA. TCRdb stores this immuneACCESS table with in-frame sequences only. Part of the clones is absent; in the studies checked, under half of the shortfall reflects unresolved V genes, and no reason is known for the rest. V, J and clone size are those of that table, while D and trimming were read from the DNA. This sample gives 2 million to 2.5 million clones in total; about 95% of them show up just once. About 1.1% of the sample belongs to the ten largest clones.

The sample consisted of naive CD8+ T cells sorted from blood. Sample cell subset or site, as interpreted from the label and publication: CD45RA+CCR7+. The chain joins TRBV9 to TRBJ2-2; 8 middle bases align to TRBD1. This clonotype originated in a man aged 18 to 30 in good health. The CDR3 sequence is CASSVERTGINTGELFF. Here is the DNA: TGTGCCAGCAGCGTAGAACGGACAGGGATTAACACCGGGGAGCTGTTTTTT.